This passage covers 14 T cell receptor beta chains from one sample sequenced in a study of T cells in Graves' hyperthyroidism and ophthalmopathy. Amplification of TCR beta CDR3 regions was performed using RNA transcripts as template. HTBI primers were the set used in a first-round RT-PCR of the TCR CDR3. TCRdb reprocessed the multiplex PCR reads with MiXCR, giving one entry per CDR3 protein. Counted here are more than 500,000 distinct CDR3 sequences, 46% occurring once; the ten biggest clones make up roughly 20%. Sequencing was performed on peripheral blood or thyroid tissue (not recorded which). The receptors shown here come from an adult woman with Graves' disease, either hyperthyroidism or ophthalmopathy (not recorded which).

This clonotype was seen repeatedly, ten times or more. The V call is TRBV2, the J call TRBJ2-7, with D unclear. The germline V gene has CDR1 SNHLY and CDR2 FYNNEI. Trimming stripped 3 bases from V and 6 bases from J, with 6 bases between. The CDR3 length is 11 residues. The CDR3 is CASSDLVEQYF. The CDR3, as DNA: TGTGCCAGCAGTGACCTTGTCGAGCAGTACTTC.

This clonotype was observed at least ten times. The chain joins TRBV12-5 to TRBJ1-1; D is unresolved. The CDR3 extends over 14 amino acids. Per germline, CDR1 LGHNT and CDR2 FRNRAP. The V end was cut by 0 bases, the J end by 3 bases, with 8 bases between. The CDR3 sequence: CASGLVPEDTEAFF. CDR3 in DNA: TGTGCTAGTGGTTTGGTACCGGAAGACACTGAAGCTTTCTTT.

In regard to this clonotype: The CDR3 ends on some other residue instead of the conserved phenylalanine or tryptophan, so this is likely a read error. The limits of the CDR3 on the DNA are not certain, so only TCRdb's listed CDR3 is given. J is TRBJ1-3 and V is TRBV10-3; the D call TRBD1 from the table was never checked on the DNA. Germline values: CDR1 ENHRY, CDR2 SYGVKD. With termini counted, the CDR3 has 9 amino acids. CDR3 sequence reads: CAIERQGNT.

V usage is TRBV29-1 and J usage is TRBJ2-7; perhaps TRBD2 as D (6 bases). The ends were cut back, 5 bases at V and 5 bases at J, with 13 bases in the middle. Germline loops: CDR1 SQVTM, CDR2 ANQGSEA. The CDR3 covers 12 residues. CDR3 DNA sequence: TGCAGCGTTACGCGGGGTCCCCACGAGCAGTACTTC. Amino acid sequence: CSVTRGPHEQYF.

This clonotype came up a few times. J is TRBJ1-2 and V is TRBV7-2; 7 bases line up with TRBD1. Germline assignment: CDR1 SGHTA and CDR2 FQGNSA. V gave up 5 bases and J gave up 6 bases; unmatched junction bases: 6. The CDR3 extends over 13 amino acids. CDR3 nucleotides: TGTGCCAGCAGCCCCGGGACAGCACATGGCTACACCTTC. Amino acids: CASSPGTAHGYTF.

This clonotype was seen repeatedly, ten times or more. V usage is TRBV20-1 and J usage is TRBJ1-2; TRBD1 aligns across 10 bases. The length of the CDR3 is 12 residues. V was pared by 5 bases and J by 7 bases, with 4 bases of the junction left unmatched. Germline values: CDR1 DFQATT, CDR2 SNEGSKA (reference sequence). The CDR3 bases are TGCAGTGCTCCGGACAGGGGGATTGGCTACACCTTC. Protein: CSAPDRGIGYTF.

CDR3 in DNA: TGTGCCAGCAGCTTAACGGGACAGGACGGGGCTTTCTTT. Protein sequence: CASSLTGQDGAFF. V usage is TRBV7-3 and J usage is TRBJ1-1; TRBD1 aligns across 8 bases. This CDR3 has 13 residues. V lost 0 bases, J lost 11 bases, and 5 bases stayed unmatched. Germline V gene data show CDR1 as SGHTA and CDR2 as FQGTGA. The full variable domain, with the rest looked up from reference TRBV7-3 and TRBJ1-1, is GAGVSQTPSNKVTEKGKYVELRCDPISGHTALYWYRQSLGQGPEFLIYFQGTGAADDSGLPNDRFFAVRPEGSVSTLKIQRTERGDSAVYLCASSLTGQDGAFFGQGTRLTVV.

CDR3 in DNA: TGTGCCAGCAGCCCGAAGGGGAGGGCTTTCACCGGGGAGCTGTTTTTT. Its translation is CASSPKGRAFTGELFF. This sequence joins TRBV28 and TRBJ2-2; 7 bases are shared with TRBD2. V lost 6 bases to trimming and J lost 4 bases; unmatched junction nucleotides: 11. Germline V CDR1 and CDR2: MDHEN, SYDVKM. CDR3 length equals 16 residues.

In the case of this clonotype: Since a much larger clone is just one base distant, this may be a read error. The chain recombines TRBV6-1 with TRBJ2-7; possible D gene TRBD2, 7 bases. CDR1 MNHNS and CDR2 SASEGT come from the germline V gene. With 6 bases removed from V and 4 bases from J, the gap between germline ends came to 16 bases. The CDR3 has 14 residues. The CDR3 protein is CASRKPRGGYEQYF. CDR3 nucleotides: TGTGCCAGCAGGAAGCCAAGGGGGGGTTACGAGCAGTACTTC.

Only a few counts were recorded for this clonotype. V is TRBV7-9 and J is TRBJ2-1; TRBD2 might be the D (6 bases). Germline CDR1 SEHNR, CDR2 FQNEAQ (reference sequence). CDR3 length: 14 amino acids. V lost 5 bases, J lost 4 bases, and 12 bases lay in between. The CDR3 DNA is TGTGCCAGCAGCGGGAGGTTGGGGTACAATGAGCAGTTCTTC. Residues: CASSGRLGYNEQFF.

On this clonotype: The limits of the CDR3 on the DNA are not certain, so only TCRdb's listed CDR3 is given. V gene TRBV7-3 combines with J gene TRBJ1-1. The length of the CDR3 is 22 amino acids, counting both ends. CDR1 is SGHTA, CDR2 FQGTGA, per germline. CDR3 residues: CASSFYICSARPRDGWNTEAFF.

The rearrangement links TRBV7-9 to TRBJ2-7; TRBD1 is a possible D gene (6 bases). The V gene's germline CDR1 is SEHNR and CDR2 FQNEAQ (reference sequence). Trimming pared 9 bases from V and 6 bases from J, leaving 24 bases between. There are 15 residues in the CDR3. CDR3 amino acids: CASLMGTGRGGEQYF. CDR3 DNA sequence: TGTGCCAGTTTAATGGGCACAGGGCGAGGTGGCGAGCAGTACTTC.

This clonotype was seen ten or more times. This chain connects TRBV7-6 to TRBJ1-4; D is perhaps TRBD1 (6 bases). Germline V lookup: CDR1 SGHVS, CDR2 FNYEAQ. V dropped 1 base and J dropped 0 bases, with 15 bases sitting between them. The CDR3 runs to 18 residues. The CDR3 loop reads CASSLVVGAFATNEKLFF. CDR3 sequence (DNA): TGTGCCAGCAGCTTAGTAGTGGGGGCCTTTGCAACTAATGAAAAACTGTTTTTT.

The chain has TRBV4-2 and TRBJ1-2, with D uncertain. Between the trimmed V and J ends, which lost 4 bases and 4 bases, there was a span of 16 bases. Per the germline V gene, CDR1 is LGHNA and CDR2 is YNFKEQ. The CDR3 is 15 residues long. In nucleotides, the CDR3 is TGTGCCAGCAGCCTAGATGGTAGAGGCCTCTATGGCTACACCTTC. Translating gives CASSLDGRGLYGYTF.